The T cell receptor (beta chain) described here comes from a study of graft-versus-host responses after intestinal transplantation. The wider study: Every one of the recipients received anti-thymocyte globulin induction and afterwards took tacrolimus and steroids for around 3 years.

Worth noting for this clone: Its antigen is unknown.

Profiled with immunoSEQ multiplex PCR; TCRdb holds only in-frame clones, not every one. This sample has under 140,000 clones, with over 85% found just once. Germline V lookup: CDR1 SGHNT, CDR2 YYREEE (reference sequence). Trimming took 0 bases from V and 4 from J, leaving 8 bases between them. This CDR3 spans 13 amino acids. The receptor was isolated from a human donor who received an intestinal transplant. The sequenced sample was unstimulated CD8+ T cells sorted from spleen or lymph node cells, obtained before intestinal transplant. V is TRBV5-4 and J is TRBJ2-7; a weak D match, TRBD1 (6 bases). In DNA form, the CDR3 reads TGTGCCAGCAGCTTGGCTCAGGGGTACGAGCAGTACTTC. Translation gives CASSLAQGYEQYF.